This TCR beta chain was obtained from a study of blood T cell repertoires in COVID-19. Study overall: COVID-19 samples, acute and convalescent, were from the United States, Italy and Spain.

The germline gives CDR1 SGHVS, CDR2 FQNEAQ. Losses at the gene ends were 6 bases for V and 2 bases for J; bases not matched to a gene: 7. CDR3 length: 14 residues. Categorization into cohorts depended on clinical history that participants reported. Clones were sequenced by immunoSEQ multiplex PCR, and TCRdb holds only the in-frame ones, with some missing. The table records roughly 210,000 clones, around 87% of them present only once. The rearrangement joins TRBV7-8 to TRBJ2-7; 7 bases match TRBD1. The sequence derives from a man aged 25-45 years in a cohort exposed to, infected with or recovered from COVID-19 (not recorded which). The sample was PBMCs or T cells enriched from blood (not recorded which). CDR3 nucleotide sequence: TGTGCCAGCAGTTCGAGGGGGCTCACCTACGAGCAGTACTTC. It translates to CASSSRGLTYEQYF.